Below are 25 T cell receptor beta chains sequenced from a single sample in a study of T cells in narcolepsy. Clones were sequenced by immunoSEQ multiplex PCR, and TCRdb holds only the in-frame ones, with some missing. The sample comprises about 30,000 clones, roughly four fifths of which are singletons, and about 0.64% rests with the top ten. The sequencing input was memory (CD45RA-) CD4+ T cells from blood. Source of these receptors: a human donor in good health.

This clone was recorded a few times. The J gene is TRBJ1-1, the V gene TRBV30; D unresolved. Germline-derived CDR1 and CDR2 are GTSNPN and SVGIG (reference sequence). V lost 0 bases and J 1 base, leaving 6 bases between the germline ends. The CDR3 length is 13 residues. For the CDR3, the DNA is TGTGCCTGGAGTGTAATGGGGAACACTGAAGCTTTCTTT. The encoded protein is CAWSVMGNTEAFF. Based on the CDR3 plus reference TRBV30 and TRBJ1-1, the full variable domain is SQTIHQWPATLVQPVGSPLSLECTVEGTSNPNLYWYRQAAGRGLQLLFYSVGIGQISSEVPQNLSASRPQDRQFILSSKKLLLSDSGFYLCAWSVMGNTEAFFGQGTRLTVV.

CDR3 nucleotides: TGCGCCAGCAGCTTGTGGGGAGTAGGGTCCGACGCTGGGGCCAACGTCCTGACTTTC. Encoded protein: CASSLWGVGSDAGANVLTF. The chain joins TRBV5-1 to TRBJ2-6; maybe TRBD2 (5 bases). The V end lost 1 base, the J end lost 2 bases, and 19 bases lay between the germline ends. The CDR3 loop spans 19 amino acids. Germline CDR1 reads SGHRS; CDR2 reads YFSETQ.

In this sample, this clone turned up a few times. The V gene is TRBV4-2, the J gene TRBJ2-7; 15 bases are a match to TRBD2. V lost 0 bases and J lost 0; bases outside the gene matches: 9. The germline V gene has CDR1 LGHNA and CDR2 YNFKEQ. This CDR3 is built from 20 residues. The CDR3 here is CASSQEGTSGGSTSSYEQYF. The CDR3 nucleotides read TGTGCCAGCAGCCAAGAAGGGACTAGCGGGGGGTCCACCAGCTCCTACGAGCAGTACTTC.

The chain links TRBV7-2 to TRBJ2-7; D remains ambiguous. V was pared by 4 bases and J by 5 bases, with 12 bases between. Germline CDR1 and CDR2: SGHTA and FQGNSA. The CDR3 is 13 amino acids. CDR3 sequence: CASSSTPPNEQYV. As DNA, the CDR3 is TGTGCCAGCAGCTCCACCCCTCCTAACGAGCAGTACGTC.

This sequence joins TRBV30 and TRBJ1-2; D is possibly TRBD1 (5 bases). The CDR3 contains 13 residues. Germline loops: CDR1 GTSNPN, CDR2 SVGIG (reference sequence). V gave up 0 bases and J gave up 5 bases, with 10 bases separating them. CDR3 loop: CAWSVNRGYGYTF. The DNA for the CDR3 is TGTGCCTGGAGTGTAAATCGGGGGTATGGCTACACCTTC.

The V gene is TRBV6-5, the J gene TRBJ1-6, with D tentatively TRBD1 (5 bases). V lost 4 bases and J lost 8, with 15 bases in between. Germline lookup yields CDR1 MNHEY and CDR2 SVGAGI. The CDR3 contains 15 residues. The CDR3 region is CASSFTGTTDSPLHF. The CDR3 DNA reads TGTGCCAGCAGTTTCACCGGGACCACGGATTCACCCCTCCACTTT.

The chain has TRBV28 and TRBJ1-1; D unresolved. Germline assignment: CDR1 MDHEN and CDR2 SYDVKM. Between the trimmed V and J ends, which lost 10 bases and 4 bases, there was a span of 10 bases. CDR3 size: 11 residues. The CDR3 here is CAIMMGTEAFF. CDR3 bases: TGTGCCATCATGATGGGCACTGAAGCTTTCTTT.

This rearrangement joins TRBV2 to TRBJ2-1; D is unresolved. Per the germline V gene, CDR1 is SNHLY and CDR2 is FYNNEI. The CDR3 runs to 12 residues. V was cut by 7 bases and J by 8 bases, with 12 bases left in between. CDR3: CASNDGLDEQFF. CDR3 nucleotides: TGTGCCAGCAACGACGGGTTAGATGAGCAGTTCTTC.

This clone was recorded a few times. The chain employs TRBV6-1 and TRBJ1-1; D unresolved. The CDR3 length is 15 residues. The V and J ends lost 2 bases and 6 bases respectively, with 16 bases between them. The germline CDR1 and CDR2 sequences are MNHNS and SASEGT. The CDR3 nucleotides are TGTGCCAGCAGTGAATCAGACGGCCGGGCCGCTGAAGCTTTCTTT. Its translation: CASSESDGRAAEAFF.

The CDR3 region is CASSLSSGNTIYF. CDR3 nucleotides: TGTGCCAGCAGTTTATCCTCTGGAAACACCATATATTTT. This chain links TRBV28 with TRBJ1-3; D ambiguous. CDR1 and CDR2 (germline): MDHEN, SYDVKM. V was pared by 1 base and J by 0 bases, with 1 base between. The CDR3 contains 13 residues.

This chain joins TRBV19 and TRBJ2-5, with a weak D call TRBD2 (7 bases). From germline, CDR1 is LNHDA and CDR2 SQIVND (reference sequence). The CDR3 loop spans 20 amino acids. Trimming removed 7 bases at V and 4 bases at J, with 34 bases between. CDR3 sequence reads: CASTDITGINSLREGETQYF. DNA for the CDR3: TGTGCCAGTACCGACATAACAGGGATCAACAGCTTAAGGGAGGGAGAGACCCAGTACTTC.

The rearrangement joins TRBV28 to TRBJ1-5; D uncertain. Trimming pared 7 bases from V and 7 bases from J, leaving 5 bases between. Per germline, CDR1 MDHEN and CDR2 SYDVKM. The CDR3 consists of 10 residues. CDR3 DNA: TGTGCCAGCAACTGGCAGCCCCAGCATTTT. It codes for CASNWQPQHF.

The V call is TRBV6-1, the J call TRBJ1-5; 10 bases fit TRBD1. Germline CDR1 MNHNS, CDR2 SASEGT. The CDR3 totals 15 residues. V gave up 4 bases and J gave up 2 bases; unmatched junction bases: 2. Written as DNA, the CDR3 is TGTGCCAGCAGTGCAGGGACAGGGGGCAATCAGCCCCAGCATTTT. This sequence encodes CASSAGTGGNQPQHF.

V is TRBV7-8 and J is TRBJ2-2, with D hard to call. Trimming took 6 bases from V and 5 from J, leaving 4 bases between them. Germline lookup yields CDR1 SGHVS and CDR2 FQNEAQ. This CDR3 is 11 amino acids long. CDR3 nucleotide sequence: TGTGCCAGCAGATTAACCGGGGAGCTGTTTTTT. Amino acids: CASRLTGELFF.

The CDR3, as DNA: TGTGCCAGCAGCGTGGGGAGTTCTAGCACAGATACGCAGTATTTT. Its protein product is CASSVGSSSTDTQYF. V gene TRBV9 combines with J gene TRBJ2-3; D possibly corresponds to TRBD2 (5 bases). V was trimmed by 2 bases and J by 0 bases, leaving 10 bases between them. The CDR3 runs to 15 residues. Germline CDR1 reads SGDLS; CDR2 reads YYNGEE.

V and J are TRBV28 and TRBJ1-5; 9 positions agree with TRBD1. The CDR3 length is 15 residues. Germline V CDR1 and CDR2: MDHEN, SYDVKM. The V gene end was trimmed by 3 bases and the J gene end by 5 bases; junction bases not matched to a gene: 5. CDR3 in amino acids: CASSFQGQGHQPQHF. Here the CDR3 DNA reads TGTGCCAGCAGTTTTCAAGGACAGGGGCATCAGCCCCAGCATTTT.

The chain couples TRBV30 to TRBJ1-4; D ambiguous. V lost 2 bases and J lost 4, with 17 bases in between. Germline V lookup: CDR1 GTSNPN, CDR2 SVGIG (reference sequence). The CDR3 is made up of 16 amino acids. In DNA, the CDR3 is TGTGCCTGGAGTCCGACCGGAGGGCGGGATAATGAAAAACTGTTTTTT. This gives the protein CAWSPTGGRDNEKLFF.

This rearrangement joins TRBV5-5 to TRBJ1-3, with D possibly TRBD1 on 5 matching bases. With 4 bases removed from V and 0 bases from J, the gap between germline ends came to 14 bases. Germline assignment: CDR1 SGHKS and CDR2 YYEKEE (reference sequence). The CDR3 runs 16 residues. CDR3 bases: TGTGCCAGCAGCACGGGGGGTCTACGCTCTGGAAACACCATATATTTT. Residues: CASSTGGLRSGNTIYF.

CDR3 region: CATSPTRGNYEQYV. The CDR3 DNA is TGTGCCACCAGCCCCACTAGGGGGAACTACGAGCAGTACGTC. The chain joins TRBV15 to TRBJ2-7, with D possibly TRBD1 on 6 matching bases. Germline CDR1 is LNHNV and CDR2 is YYDKDF (reference sequence). There are 14 residues in the CDR3. V lost 5 bases to trimming and J lost 3 bases, with 14 bases between them.

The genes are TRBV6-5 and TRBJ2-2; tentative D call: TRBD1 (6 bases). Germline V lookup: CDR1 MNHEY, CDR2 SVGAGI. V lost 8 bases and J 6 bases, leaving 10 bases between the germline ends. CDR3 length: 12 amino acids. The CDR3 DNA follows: TGTGCCAGCGGACAGTCGTCCGGGGAGCTGTTTTTT. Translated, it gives CASGQSSGELFF.

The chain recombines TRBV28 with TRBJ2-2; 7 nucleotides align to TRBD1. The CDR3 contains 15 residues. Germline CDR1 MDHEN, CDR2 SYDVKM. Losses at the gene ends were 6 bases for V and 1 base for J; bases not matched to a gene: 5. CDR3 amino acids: CASRQDRLNTGELFF. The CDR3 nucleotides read TGTGCCAGCAGACAGGACAGGTTGAACACCGGGGAGCTGTTTTTT.

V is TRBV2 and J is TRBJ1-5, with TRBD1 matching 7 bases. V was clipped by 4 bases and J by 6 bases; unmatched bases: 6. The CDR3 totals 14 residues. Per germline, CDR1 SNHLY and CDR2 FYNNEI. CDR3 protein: CASSGTGERQPQHF. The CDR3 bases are TGTGCCAGCAGTGGAACAGGGGAACGTCAGCCCCAGCATTTT.

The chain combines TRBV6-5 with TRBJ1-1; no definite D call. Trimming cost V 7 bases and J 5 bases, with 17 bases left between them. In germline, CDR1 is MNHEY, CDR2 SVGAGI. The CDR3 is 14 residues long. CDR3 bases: TGTGCCAGCACCATAAAGGACGGTGGAACTGAAGCTTTCTTT. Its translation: CASTIKDGGTEAFF.

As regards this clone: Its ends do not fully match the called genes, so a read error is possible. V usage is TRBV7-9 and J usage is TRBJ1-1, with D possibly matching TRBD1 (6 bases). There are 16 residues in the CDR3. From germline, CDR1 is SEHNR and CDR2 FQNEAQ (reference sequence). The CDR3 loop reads CAGRYPLRYNREEAFF. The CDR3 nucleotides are TGTGCCGGCAGGTATCCCCTCCGTTATAACAGGGAGGAGGCTTTCTTT.

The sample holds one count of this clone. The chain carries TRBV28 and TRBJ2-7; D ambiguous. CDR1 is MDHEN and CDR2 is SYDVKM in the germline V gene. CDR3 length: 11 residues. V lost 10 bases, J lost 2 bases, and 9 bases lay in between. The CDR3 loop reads CATLGTYEQYF. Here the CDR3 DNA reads TGTGCCACCCTGGGGACCTACGAGCAGTACTTC.